This T cell receptor beta chain was captured by sequencing in a study of T cell responses to AZD1222 COVID-19 vaccine. Regarding the study as a whole: Two AZD1222 administrations were followed by greater Spike-specific TCR breadth and depth. CD4 TCRs associated with vaccination spanned spike, dominating at 160-218 and 743-854.

The germline V gene has CDR1 MNHEY and CDR2 SMNVEV (reference sequence). This CDR3 is 17 amino acids long. V lost 3 bases to trimming and J lost 4 bases, with 21 bases between them. As regards this clone: The antigen remains unidentified.

Clones were read by immunoSEQ multiplex PCR, and TCRdb kept only the in-frame ones, dropping some. The sample lists some 88,000 clones, 90% occurring once. The TCR originated in an adult who received the AZD1222 COVID-19 vaccine. V gene TRBV27 combines with J gene TRBJ1-2; possibly TRBD1 for D (5 bases). The sample here was peripheral blood, taken 28 days after the second AZD1222 dose. In DNA, the CDR3 is TGTGCCAGCAGTTTGTTCGGGGGTAAAGGCCGAAGCTATGGCTACACCTTC. Translation: CASSLFGGKGRSYGYTF.